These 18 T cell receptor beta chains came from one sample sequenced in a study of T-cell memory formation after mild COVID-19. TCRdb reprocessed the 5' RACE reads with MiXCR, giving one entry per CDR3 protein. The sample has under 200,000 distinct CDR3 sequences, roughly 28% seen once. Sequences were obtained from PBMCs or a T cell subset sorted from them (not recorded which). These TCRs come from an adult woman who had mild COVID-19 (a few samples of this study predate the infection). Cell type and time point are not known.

The CDR3 DNA follows: TGTGCCAGCAGCAACGGGGGGGCAGATACGCAGTATTTT. Translated, it gives CASSNGGADTQYF. This chain connects TRBV7-2 to TRBJ2-3; 8 bases are a match to TRBD2. CDR3 length equals 13 residues. CDR1 is SGHTA and CDR2 is FQGNSA in the germline V gene. V lost 5 bases and J lost 4; bases outside the gene matches: 2. Supplemented by reference TRBV7-2 and TRBJ2-3, the full variable domain reads GAGVSQSPSNKVTEKGKDVELRCDPISGHTALYWYRQSLGQGLEFLIYFQGNSAPDKSGLPSDRFSAERTGGSVSTLTIQRTQQEDSAVYLCASSNGGADTQYFGPGTRLTVL.

This CDR3 reads CASSPSISYTEAFF. The CDR3 nucleotides read TGCGCCAGCAGCCCCTCTATTTCTTACACTGAAGCTTTCTTT. The chain couples TRBV5-1 to TRBJ1-1, with D unclear. The CDR3 sequence is 14 residues long. V was pared by 4 bases and J by 3 bases, with 13 bases between. CDR1 and CDR2 (germline): SGHRS, YFSETQ.

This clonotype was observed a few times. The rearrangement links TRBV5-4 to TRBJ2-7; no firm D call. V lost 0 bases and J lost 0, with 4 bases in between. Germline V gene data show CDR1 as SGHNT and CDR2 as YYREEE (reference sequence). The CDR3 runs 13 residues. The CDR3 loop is CASSLEFSYEQYF. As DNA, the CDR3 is TGTGCCAGCAGCTTGGAGTTCTCCTACGAGCAGTACTTC.

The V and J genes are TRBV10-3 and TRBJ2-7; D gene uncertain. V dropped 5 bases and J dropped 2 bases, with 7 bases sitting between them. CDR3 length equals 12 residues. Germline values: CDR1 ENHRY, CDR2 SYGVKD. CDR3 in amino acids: CAISSAAYEQYF. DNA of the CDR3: TGTGCCATCAGTTCAGCAGCCTACGAGCAGTACTTC.

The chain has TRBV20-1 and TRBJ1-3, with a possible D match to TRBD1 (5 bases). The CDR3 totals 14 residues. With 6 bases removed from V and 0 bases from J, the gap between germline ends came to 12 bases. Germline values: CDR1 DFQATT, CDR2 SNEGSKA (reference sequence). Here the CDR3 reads CSAPQGLSGNTIYF. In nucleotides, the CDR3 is TGCAGTGCCCCCCAGGGCCTCTCTGGAAACACCATATATTTT.

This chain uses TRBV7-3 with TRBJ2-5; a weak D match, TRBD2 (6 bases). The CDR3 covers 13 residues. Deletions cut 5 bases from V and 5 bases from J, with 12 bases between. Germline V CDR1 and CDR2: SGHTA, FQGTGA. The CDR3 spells CASSNGGWETQYF. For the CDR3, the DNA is TGTGCCAGCAGCAACGGGGGTTGGGAGACCCAGTACTTC.

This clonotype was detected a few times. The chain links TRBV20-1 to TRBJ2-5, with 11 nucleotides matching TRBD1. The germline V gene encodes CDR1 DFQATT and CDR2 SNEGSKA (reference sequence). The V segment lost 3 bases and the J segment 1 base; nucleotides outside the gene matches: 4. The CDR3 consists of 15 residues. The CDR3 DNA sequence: TGCAGTGCTAGGGACAGGGGGCGCATCCAAGAGACCCAGTACTTC. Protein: CSARDRGRIQETQYF.

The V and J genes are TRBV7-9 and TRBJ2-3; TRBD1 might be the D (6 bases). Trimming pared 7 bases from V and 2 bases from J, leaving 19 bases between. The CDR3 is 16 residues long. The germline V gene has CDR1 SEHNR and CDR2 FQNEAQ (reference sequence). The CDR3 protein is CASNLLLGANTDTQYF. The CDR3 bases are TGTGCCAGCAACTTGCTTTTGGGGGCTAACACAGATACGCAGTATTTT.

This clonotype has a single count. The CDR3 spells CASRYLGQGGYEQYF. CDR3 sequence (DNA): TGTGCCAGCAGATACCTCGGACAGGGCGGCTACGAGCAGTACTTC. The chain is built from TRBV7-2 and TRBJ2-7; 8 positions match TRBD1. Germline trimming cut 6 bases from V and 3 bases from J; bases unmatched to any gene: 10. Germline CDR1 reads SGHTA; CDR2 reads FQGNSA. This CDR3 region has 15 residues.

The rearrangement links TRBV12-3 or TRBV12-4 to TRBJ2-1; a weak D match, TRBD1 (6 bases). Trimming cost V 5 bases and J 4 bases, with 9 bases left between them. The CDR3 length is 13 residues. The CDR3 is CASSRDRYNEQFF. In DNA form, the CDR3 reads TGTGCCAGCAGTCGCGACAGGTACAATGAGCAGTTCTTC.

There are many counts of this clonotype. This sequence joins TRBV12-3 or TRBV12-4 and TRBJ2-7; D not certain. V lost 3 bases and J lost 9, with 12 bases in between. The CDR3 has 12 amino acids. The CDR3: CASSLLWTGQYF. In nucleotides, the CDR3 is TGTGCCAGCAGTTTGCTGTGGACGGGGCAGTACTTC.

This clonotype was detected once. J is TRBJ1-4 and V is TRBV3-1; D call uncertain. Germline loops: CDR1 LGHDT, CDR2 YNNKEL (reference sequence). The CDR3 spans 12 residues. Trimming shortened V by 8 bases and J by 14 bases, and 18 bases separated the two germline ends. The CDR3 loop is CASGRIFDRLFF. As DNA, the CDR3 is TGTGCCAGCGGACGGATTTTCGATCGGCTGTTTTTT.

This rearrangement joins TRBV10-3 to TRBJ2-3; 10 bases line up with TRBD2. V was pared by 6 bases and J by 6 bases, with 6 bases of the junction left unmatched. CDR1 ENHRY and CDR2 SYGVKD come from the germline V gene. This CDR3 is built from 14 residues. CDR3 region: CAIRASGSGDTQYF. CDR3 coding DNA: TGTGCCATCAGGGCTAGCGGGAGTGGTGATACGCAGTATTTT.

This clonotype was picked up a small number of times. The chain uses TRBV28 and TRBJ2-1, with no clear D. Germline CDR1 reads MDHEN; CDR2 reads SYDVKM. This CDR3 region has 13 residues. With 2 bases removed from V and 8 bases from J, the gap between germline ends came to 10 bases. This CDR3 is CASSLGPGYEQFF. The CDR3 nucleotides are TGTGCCAGCAGTTTAGGGCCTGGATATGAGCAGTTCTTC.

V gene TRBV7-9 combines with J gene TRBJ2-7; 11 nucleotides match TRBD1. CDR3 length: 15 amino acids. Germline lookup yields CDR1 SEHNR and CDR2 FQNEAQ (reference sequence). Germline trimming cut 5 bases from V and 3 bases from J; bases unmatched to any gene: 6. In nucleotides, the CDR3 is TGTGCCAGCAGCCCAACGGACAGGGGGCACTACGAGCAGTACTTC. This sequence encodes CASSPTDRGHYEQYF.

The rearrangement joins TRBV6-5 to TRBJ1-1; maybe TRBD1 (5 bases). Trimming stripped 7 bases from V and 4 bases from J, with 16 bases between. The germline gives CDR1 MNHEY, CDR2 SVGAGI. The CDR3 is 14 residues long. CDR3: CASTSSGLTTEAFF. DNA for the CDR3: TGTGCCAGCACTTCTTCGGGACTGACCACTGAAGCTTTCTTT.

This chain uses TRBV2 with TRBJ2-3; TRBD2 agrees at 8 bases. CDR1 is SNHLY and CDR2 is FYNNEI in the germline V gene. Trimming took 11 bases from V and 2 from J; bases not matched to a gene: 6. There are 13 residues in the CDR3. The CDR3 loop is CAGSGASTDTQYF. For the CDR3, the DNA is TGTGCCGGTAGCGGGGCCTCCACAGATACGCAGTATTTT.

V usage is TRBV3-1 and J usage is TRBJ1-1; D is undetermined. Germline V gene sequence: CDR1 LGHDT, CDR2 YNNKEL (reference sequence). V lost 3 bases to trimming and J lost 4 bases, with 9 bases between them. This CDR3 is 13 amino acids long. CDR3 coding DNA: TGTGCCAGCAGCCATCGGGTAGCCACTGAAGCTTTCTTT. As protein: CASSHRVATEAFF. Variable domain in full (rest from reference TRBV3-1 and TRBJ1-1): DTAVSQTPKYLVTQMGNDKSIKCEQNLGHDTMYWYKQDSKKFLKIMFSYNNKELIINETVPNRFSPKSPDKAHLNLHINSLELGDSAVYFCASSHRVATEAFFGQGTRLTVV.